This T cell receptor beta chain was profiled in a study of T cells in localized non-small cell lung cancer. Regarding the study as a whole: Uninvolved adjacent lung had the highest recorded T cell clonality, with tumor below it. Appearances in adjacent lung were noted for a median approximately 61 of the top 100 tumor clones. Elevated circulating T cell density in blood was associated with longer overall survival.

The CDR3 is 14 residues long. V shed 1 base and J shed 6 bases, with 12 bases lying between them. Germline CDR1 is SGDLS and CDR2 is YYNGEE. Only in-frame clones appear in the TCRdb table, and some are missing; sequencing was by immunoSEQ multiplex PCR. The table lists approximately 34,000 clones, around 88% of them singletons, with less than 9.5% in the top ten. Turning to this clone: Its antigen remains unknown.

The clonotype originates from a woman aged 35-70 years with stage I lung adenocarcinoma. The sample in question was peripheral blood, obtained before any cancer treatment. The rearrangement joins TRBV9 to TRBJ2-3; D remains unclear. This chain's CDR3 is CASSVTSFSDTQYF. DNA of the CDR3: TGTGCCAGCAGCGTAACTTCCTTTTCGGATACGCAGTATTTT.